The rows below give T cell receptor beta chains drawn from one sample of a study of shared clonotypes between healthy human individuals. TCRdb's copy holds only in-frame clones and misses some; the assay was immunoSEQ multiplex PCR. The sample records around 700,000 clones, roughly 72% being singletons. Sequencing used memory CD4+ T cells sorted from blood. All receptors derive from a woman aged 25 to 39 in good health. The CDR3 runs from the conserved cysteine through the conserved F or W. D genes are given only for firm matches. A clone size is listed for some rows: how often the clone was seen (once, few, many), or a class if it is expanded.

CDR3 protein: CASSSPGDYEQYF
CDR3 DNA: TGTGCCAGCAGCTCCCCGGGGGACTACGAGCAGTACTTC
clone size: once
V gene: TRBV7-2
J gene: TRBJ2-7
D gene: NA

CDR3 protein: CASSQVRGGSTEAFF
CDR3 DNA: TGTGCCAGCAGCCAAGTCAGGGGAGGTAGCACTGAAGCTTTCTTT
clone size: NA
V gene: TRBV14
J gene: TRBJ1-1
D gene: NA

CDR3 protein: CASSPISTDTQYF
CDR3 DNA: TGTGCCAGCAGCCCTATTAGCACAGATACGCAGTATTTT
clone size: NA
V gene: TRBV7-2
J gene: TRBJ2-3
D gene: NA

CDR3 protein: CASSQVRGNTEAFF
CDR3 DNA: TGTGCCAGCAGCCAGGTCAGAGGGAACACTGAAGCTTTCTTT
clone size: NA
V gene: TRBV14
J gene: TRBJ1-1
D gene: NA

CDR3 protein: CASSTTGREQYF
CDR3 DNA: TGTGCCAGCAGCACGACAGGGAGAGAGCAGTACTTC
clone size: NA
V gene: TRBV11-2
J gene: TRBJ2-7
D gene: TRBD1

CDR3 protein: CAISDGTRANEKLFF
CDR3 DNA: TGTGCCATCAGTGACGGGACGCGGGCTAATGAAAAACTGTTTTTT
clone size: NA
V gene: TRBV10-3
J gene: TRBJ1-4
D gene: NA

CDR3 protein: CSVADVTGELFF
CDR3 DNA: TGCAGCGTTGCCGACGTCACCGGGGAGCTGTTTTTT
clone size: few
V gene: TRBV29-1
J gene: TRBJ2-2
D gene: NA

CDR3 protein: CAWAQGRISHEQYF
CDR3 DNA: TGTGCCTGGGCACAGGGTCGCATAAGCCACGAGCAGTACTTC
clone size: NA
V gene: TRBV30
J gene: TRBJ2-7
D gene: NA

CDR3 protein: CASTRTGTGELFF
CDR3 DNA: TGTGCCAGCACCCGGACGGGCACCGGGGAGCTGTTTTTT
clone size: NA
V gene: TRBV7-9
J gene: TRBJ2-2
D gene: NA

CDR3 protein: CASSLEWGQETQYF
CDR3 DNA: TGTGCCAGCAGCTTGGAGTGGGGACAAGAGACCCAGTACTTC
clone size: NA
V gene: TRBV5-4
J gene: TRBJ2-5
D gene: NA